The rows below give T cell receptor beta chains drawn from one sample of a study of cytomegalovirus exposure and HLA in healthy donors. Profiled with immunoSEQ multiplex PCR; TCRdb holds only in-frame clones, not every one. This table has some 100,000 clones, about four fifths appearing once. The sample taken for sequencing was PBMCs. These receptors all stem from a woman between 35 and 50 years old in good health and CMV-seronegative. Each CDR3 is given with its conserved first and last residue. D genes are given only for firm matches. A clone size is listed for some rows: how often the clone was seen (once, few, many), or a class if it is expanded.

.	once	TRBJ2-3	TRBV15	CATSIKLGVLADTQYF	TGTGCCACCAGCATTAAACTAGGAGTCTTGGCAGATACGCAGTATTTT
.	.	TRBJ2-7	TRBV6-6	CASLPGGPYEQYF	TGTGCCAGCCTCCCCGGGGGGCCCTACGAGCAGTACTTC
TRBD2	.	TRBJ2-3	TRBV6-5	CASTLLAGGEDTQYF	TGTGCCAGCACCCTGCTAGCGGGGGGAGAAGATACGCAGTATTTT
.	.	TRBJ1-2	TRBV19	CASSIGLLGLSDYGYTF	TGTGCCAGTAGTATAGGTCTGTTGGGGCTATCGGACTATGGCTACACCTTC
TRBD1	.	TRBJ1-6	TRBV7-9	CASSSQGDNSPLHF	TGTGCCAGCAGCTCGCAGGGGGATAATTCACCCCTCCACTTT
.	.	TRBJ2-6	TRBV18	CASSPGRSAGANVLTF	TGTGCCAGCTCGCCGGGGAGGAGCGCTGGGGCCAACGTCCTGACTTTC
TRBD2	.	TRBJ2-1	TRBV5-5	CASSLDSGRASMHEQFF	TGTGCCAGCAGCTTGGATAGCGGGAGGGCCAGTATGCATGAGCAGTTCTTC
.	.	TRBJ2-2	TRBV7-6	CASSLGAARAAGELFF	TGTGCCAGCAGCTTAGGGGCAGCCAGGGCGGCCGGGGAGCTGTTTTTT
.	.	TRBJ2-7	TRBV30	CAWTSGVSDEQYF	TGTGCCTGGACCTCGGGGGTTAGTGACGAGCAGTACTTC
TRBD2	.	TRBJ2-3	TRBV29-1	CSVDLAGGLTDTQYF	TGCAGCGTTGATTTAGCGGGAGGCCTCACAGATACGCAGTATTTT
TRBD2	.	TRBJ2-5	TRBV6-1	CASSASGSGGETQYF	TGTGCCAGCAGTGCTAGCGGGAGTGGAGGCGAGACCCAGTACTTC
.	.	TRBJ2-7	TRBV4-1	CASSQVIYSYEQYF	TGCGCCAGCAGCCAAGTGATATACAGCTACGAGCAGTACTTC
.	few	TRBJ1-3	TRBV15	CATSPDGGASRNTIYF	TGTGCCACCAGCCCGGACGGGGGAGCCTCGAGAAACACCATATATTTT
TRBD2	.	TRBJ2-3	TRBV11-3	CASSLRTSGRDTQYF	TGTGCCAGCAGCCTCCGGACTAGCGGGAGAGATACGCAGTATTTT
.	few	TRBJ1-4	TRBV6-1	CASKGQTENEKLFF	TGTGCCAGCAAAGGACAGACAGAAAATGAAAAACTGTTTTTT
.	.	TRBJ2-3	TRBV6-1	CASSAEGWDTQYF	TGTGCCAGCAGTGCTGAGGGTTGGGATACGCAGTATTTT
TRBD1	.	TRBJ1-2	TRBV9	CASNRQGNGYTF	TGTGCCAGCAACCGACAGGGCAATGGCTACACCTTC
TRBD2	.	TRBJ2-1	TRBV10-1	CASSVAGEVNEQFF	TGCGCCAGCAGTGTAGCGGGAGAAGTCAATGAGCAGTTCTTC
TRBD2	.	TRBJ2-3	TRBV6-5	CASSYAGGPYDTQYF	TGTGCCAGCAGTTACGCGGGGGGGCCGTATGATACGCAGTATTTT
.	.	TRBJ2-7	TRBV10-3	CATEKLTGSGEQYF	TGTGCCACCGAAAAGCTTACAGGGAGCGGCGAGCAGTACTTC
.	.	TRBJ2-7	TRBV28	CASSSRATAKDFYEQYF	TGTGCCAGCAGTTCCCGGGCGACAGCGAAAGACTTCTACGAGCAGTACTTC
.	.	TRBJ1-6	TRBV7-3	CASSLSGENSPLHF	TGTGCCAGCAGCTTAAGCGGGGAAAATTCACCCCTCCACTTT
.	.	TRBJ2-7	TRBV14	CASSLLGGVEQYF	TGTGCCAGCAGCCTCCTAGGCGGGGTTGAGCAGTACTTC
TRBD2	.	TRBJ2-3	TRBV27	CASSFLGTRDTQYF	TGTGCCAGCAGTTTCCTCGGGACTAGAGATACGCAGTATTTT
.	.	TRBJ2-5	TRBV18	CASSPRDQETQYF	TGTGCCAGCTCACCCCGGGATCAAGAGACCCAGTACTTC
.	.	TRBJ1-1	TRBV30	CACRRRARDTEAFF	TGTGCCTGCCGCCGGAGGGCTAGGGACACTGAAGCTTTCTTT
.	.	TRBJ2-3	TRBV19	CASSQIAKGTDTQYF	TGTGCCAGTAGTCAGATAGCGAAGGGCACAGATACGCAGTATTTT
.	.	TRBJ2-3	TRBV15	CATSRETLATDTQYF	TGTGCCACCAGCAGAGAGACTTTGGCCACAGATACGCAGTATTTT
.	.	TRBJ2-3	TRBV29-1	CSAKPFGTDTQYF	TGCAGCGCGAAGCCTTTCGGCACAGATACGCAGTATTTT
TRBD2	.	TRBJ2-4	TRBV6-5	CASSYSLAGVNIQYF	TGTGCCAGCAGTTACTCTCTAGCGGGAGTAAACATTCAGTACTTC
TRBD1	.	TRBJ2-7	TRBV5-5	CASSFSIGQGEDEQYF	TGTGCCAGCAGCTTTAGTATAGGACAGGGAGAAGACGAGCAGTACTTC
.	.	TRBJ1-2	TRBV2	CASIEDYGYTF	TGTGCCAGCATAGAGGACTATGGCTACACCTTC
TRBD1	.	TRBJ2-7	TRBV19	CASTWTGGNEQYF	TGTGCCAGTACGTGGACAGGGGGGAACGAGCAGTACTTC
TRBD1	.	TRBJ2-5	TRBV6-6	CASSYPGTAETQYF	TGTGCCAGCAGTTACCCCGGGACAGCAGAGACCCAGTACTTC
TRBD2	.	TRBJ2-1	TRBV2	CASSEITSGANEQFF	TGTGCCAGCAGTGAAATTACTAGCGGGGCGAATGAGCAGTTCTTC
.	.	TRBJ1-2	TRBV5-4	CASTREGQEAGNGYTF	TGTGCCAGCACCCGCGAAGGCCAGGAAGCGGGTAATGGCTACACCTTC
TRBD2	.	TRBJ2-5	TRBV5-4	CASSTGLAGAQETQYF	TGTGCCAGCAGCACCGGACTAGCGGGGGCCCAAGAGACCCAGTACTTC
TRBD1	.	TRBJ2-2	TRBV19	CASSRGTGLNTGELFF	TGTGCCAGTAGTAGAGGGACAGGACTGAACACCGGGGAGCTGTTTTTT
.	.	TRBJ1-2	TRBV28	CASMQGSNYGYTF	TGTGCCAGCATGCAGGGGAGTAACTATGGCTACACCTTC
TRBD1	.	TRBJ2-7	TRBV5-5	CASSFDREYEQYF	TGTGCCAGCAGCTTCGACAGGGAATACGAGCAGTACTTC
.	.	TRBJ1-5	TRBV5-4	CASSTDSDQPQHF	TGTGCCAGCAGCACGGACAGTGATCAGCCCCAGCATTTT
.	.	TRBJ2-1	TRBV7-9	CASSLVPGEQFF	TGTGCCAGCAGCCTAGTACCGGGTGAGCAGTTCTTC